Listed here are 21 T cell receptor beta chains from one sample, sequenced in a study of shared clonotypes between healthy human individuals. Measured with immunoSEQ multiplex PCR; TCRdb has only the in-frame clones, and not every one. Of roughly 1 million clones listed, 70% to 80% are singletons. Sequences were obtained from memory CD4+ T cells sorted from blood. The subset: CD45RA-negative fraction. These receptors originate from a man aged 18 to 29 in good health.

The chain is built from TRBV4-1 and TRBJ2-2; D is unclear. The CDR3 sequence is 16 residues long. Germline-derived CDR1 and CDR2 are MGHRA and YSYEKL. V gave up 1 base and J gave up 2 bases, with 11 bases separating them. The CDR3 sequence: CASSQVLRSNTGELFF. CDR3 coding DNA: TGCGCCAGCAGCCAAGTCTTGAGGTCTAACACCGGGGAGCTGTTTTTT.

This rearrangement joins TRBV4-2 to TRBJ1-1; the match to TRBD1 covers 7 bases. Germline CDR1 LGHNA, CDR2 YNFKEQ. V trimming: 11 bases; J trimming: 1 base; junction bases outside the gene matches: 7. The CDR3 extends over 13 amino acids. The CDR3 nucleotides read TGTGCCTGCCGACAGGGAACGAACACTGAAGCTTTCTTT. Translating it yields CACRQGTNTEAFF.

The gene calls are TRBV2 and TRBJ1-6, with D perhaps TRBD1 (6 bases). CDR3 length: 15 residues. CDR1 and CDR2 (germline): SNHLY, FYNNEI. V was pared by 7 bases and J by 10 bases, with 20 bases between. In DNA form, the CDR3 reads TGTGCCAGCATGCAGGGCTTACAGGGAAACTCACCCCTCCACTTT. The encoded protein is CASMQGLQGNSPLHF. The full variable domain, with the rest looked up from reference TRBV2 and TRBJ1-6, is EPEVTQTPSHQVTQMGQEVILRCVPISNHLYFYWYRQILGQKVEFLVSFYNNEISEKSEIFDDQFSVERPDGSNFTLKIRSTKLEDSAMYFCASMQGLQGNSPLHFGNGTRLTVT.

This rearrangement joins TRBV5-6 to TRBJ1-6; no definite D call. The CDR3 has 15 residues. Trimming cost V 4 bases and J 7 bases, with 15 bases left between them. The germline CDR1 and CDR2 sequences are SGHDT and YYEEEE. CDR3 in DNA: TGTGCCAGCAGCCCAGACGGGGATGGAAATTCACCCCTCCACTTT. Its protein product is CASSPDGDGNSPLHF.

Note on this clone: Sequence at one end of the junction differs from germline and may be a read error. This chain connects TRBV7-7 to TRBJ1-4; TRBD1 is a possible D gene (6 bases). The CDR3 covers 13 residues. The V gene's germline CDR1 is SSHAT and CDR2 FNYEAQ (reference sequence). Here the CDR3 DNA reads TGTGCTAGCAGCCCACCATCAAAAGACAGGAGGGTTTTT. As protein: CASSPPSKDRRVF.

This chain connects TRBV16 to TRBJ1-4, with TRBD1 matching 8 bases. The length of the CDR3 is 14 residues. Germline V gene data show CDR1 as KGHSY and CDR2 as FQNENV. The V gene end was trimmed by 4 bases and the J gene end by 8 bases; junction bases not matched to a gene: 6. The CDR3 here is CASSPHWTGEKLFF. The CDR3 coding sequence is TGTGCCAGCAGCCCCCACTGGACAGGGGAAAAACTGTTTTTT.

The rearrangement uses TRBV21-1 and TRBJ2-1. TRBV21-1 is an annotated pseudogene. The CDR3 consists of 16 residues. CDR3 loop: CASSTPIPGHRNEQFF. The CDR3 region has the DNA TGTGCCAGCAGCACCCCTATCCCGGGCCATCGGAATGAGCAGTTCTTC.

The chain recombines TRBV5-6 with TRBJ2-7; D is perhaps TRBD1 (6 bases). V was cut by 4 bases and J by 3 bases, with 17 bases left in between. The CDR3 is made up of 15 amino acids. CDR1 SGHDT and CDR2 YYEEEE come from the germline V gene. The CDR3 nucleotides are TGTGCCAGCAGCCCGGACAGCTCTAGCTACTACGAGCAGTACTTC. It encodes CASSPDSSSYYEQYF.

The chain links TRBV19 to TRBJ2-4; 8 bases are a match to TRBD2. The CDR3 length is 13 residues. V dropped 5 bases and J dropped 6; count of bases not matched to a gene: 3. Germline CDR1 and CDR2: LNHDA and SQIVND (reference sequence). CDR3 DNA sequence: TGTGCCAGTAGTGGGCTAGCGGGAAACATTCAGTACTTC. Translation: CASSGLAGNIQYF.

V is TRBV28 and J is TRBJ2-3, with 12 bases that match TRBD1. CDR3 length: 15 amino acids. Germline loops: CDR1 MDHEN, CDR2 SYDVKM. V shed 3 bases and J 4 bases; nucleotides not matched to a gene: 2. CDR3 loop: CASSFGTGGSDTQYF. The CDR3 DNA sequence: TGTGCCAGCAGTTTTGGGACAGGGGGCTCAGATACGCAGTATTTT. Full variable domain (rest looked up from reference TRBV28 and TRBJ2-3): DVKVTQSSRYLVKRTGEKVFLECVQDMDHENMFWYRQDPGLGLRLIYFSYDVKMKEKGDIPEGYSVSREKKERFSLILESASTNQTSMYLCASSFGTGGSDTQYFGPGTRLTVL.

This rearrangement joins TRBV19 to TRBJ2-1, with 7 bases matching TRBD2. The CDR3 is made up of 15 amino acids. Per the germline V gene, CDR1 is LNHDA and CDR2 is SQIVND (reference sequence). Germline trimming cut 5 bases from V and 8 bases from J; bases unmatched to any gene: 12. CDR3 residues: CASSPGRAGIDEQFF. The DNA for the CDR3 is TGTGCCAGTAGTCCGGGGAGGGCCGGGATCGATGAGCAGTTCTTC.

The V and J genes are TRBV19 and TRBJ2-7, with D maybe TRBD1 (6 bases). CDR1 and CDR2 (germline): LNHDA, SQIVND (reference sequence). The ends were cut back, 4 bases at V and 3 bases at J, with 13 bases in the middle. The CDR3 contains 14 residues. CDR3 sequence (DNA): TGTGCCAGTAGTACCAATGGACAGTACTACGAGCAGTACTTC. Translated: CASSTNGQYYEQYF.

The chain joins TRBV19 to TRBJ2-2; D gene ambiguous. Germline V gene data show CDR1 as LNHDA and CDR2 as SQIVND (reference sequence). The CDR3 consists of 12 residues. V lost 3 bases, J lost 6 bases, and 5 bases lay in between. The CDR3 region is CASSIGSGELFF. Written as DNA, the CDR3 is TGTGCCAGTAGTATTGGGTCCGGGGAGCTGTTTTTT.

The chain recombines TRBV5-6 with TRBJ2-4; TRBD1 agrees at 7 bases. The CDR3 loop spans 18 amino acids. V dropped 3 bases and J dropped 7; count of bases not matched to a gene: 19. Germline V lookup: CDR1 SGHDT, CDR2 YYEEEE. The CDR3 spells CASSSAGTELLNDNIQYF. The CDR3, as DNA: TGTGCCAGCAGCTCGGCCGGGACAGAGCTCCTAAACGACAACATTCAGTACTTC.

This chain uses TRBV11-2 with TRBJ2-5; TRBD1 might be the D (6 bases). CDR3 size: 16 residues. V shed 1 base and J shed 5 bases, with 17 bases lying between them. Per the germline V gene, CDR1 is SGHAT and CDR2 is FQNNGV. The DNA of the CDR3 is TGTGCCAGCAGCTTAGGCAGCCACGGGGACAAGGAGACCCAGTACTTC. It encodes CASSLGSHGDKETQYF.

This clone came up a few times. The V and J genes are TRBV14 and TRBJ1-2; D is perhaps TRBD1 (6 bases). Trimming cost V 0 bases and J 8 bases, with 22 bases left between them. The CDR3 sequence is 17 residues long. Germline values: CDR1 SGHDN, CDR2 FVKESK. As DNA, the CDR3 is TGTGCCAGCAGCCAAGATGCAGGGGTGCTTTCCTTCGAGGGCTACACCTTC. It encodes CASSQDAGVLSFEGYTF. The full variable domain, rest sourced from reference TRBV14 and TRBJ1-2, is EAGVTQFPSHSVIEKGQTVTLRCDPISGHDNLYWYRRVMGKEIKFLLHFVKESKQDESGMPNNRFLAERTGGTYSTLKVQPAELEDSGVYFCASSQDAGVLSFEGYTFGSGTRLTVV.

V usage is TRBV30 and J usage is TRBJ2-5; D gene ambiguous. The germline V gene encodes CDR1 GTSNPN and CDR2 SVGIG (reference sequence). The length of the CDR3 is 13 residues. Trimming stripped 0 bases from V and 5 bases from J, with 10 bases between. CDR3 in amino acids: CAWSVRRSETQYF. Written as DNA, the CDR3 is TGTGCCTGGAGTGTGCGGCGATCGGAGACCCAGTACTTC.

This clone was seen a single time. CDR3 region: CASRTGTGLNTEAFF. The CDR3 bases are TGTGCCAGCAGGACGGGGACAGGTCTGAACACTGAAGCTTTCTTT. The chain combines TRBV6-4 with TRBJ1-1, with 8 bases identical to TRBD1. V was clipped by 6 bases and J by 0 bases; unmatched bases: 6. CDR3 length equals 15 residues. Germline CDR1 MRHNA, CDR2 SNTAGT.

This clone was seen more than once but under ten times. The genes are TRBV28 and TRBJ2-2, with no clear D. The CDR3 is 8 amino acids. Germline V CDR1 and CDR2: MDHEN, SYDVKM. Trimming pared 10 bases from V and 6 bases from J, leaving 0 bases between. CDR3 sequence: CATGELFF. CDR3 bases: TGTGCCACCGGGGAGCTGTTTTTT. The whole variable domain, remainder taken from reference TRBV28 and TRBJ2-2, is DVKVTQSSRYLVKRTGEKVFLECVQDMDHENMFWYRQDPGLGLRLIYFSYDVKMKEKGDIPEGYSVSREKKERFSLILESASTNQTSMYLCATGELFFGEGSRLTVL.

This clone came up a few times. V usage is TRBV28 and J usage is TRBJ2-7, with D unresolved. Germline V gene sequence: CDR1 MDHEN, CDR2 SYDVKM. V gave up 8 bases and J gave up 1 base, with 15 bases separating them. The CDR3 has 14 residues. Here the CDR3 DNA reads TGTGCCAGCGGTTCCTTTTCGGTATCCTACGAGCAGTACTTC. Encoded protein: CASGSFSVSYEQYF.

The DNA of the CDR3 is TGTGCCAGCAAGAACAGCGGGCACACCATATATTTT. This translates into CASKNSGHTIYF. The rearrangement joins TRBV6-5 to TRBJ1-3; no reliable D call. V was clipped by 7 bases and J by 8 bases, with 12 bases between them. This CDR3 spans 12 amino acids. CDR1 and CDR2 (germline): MNHEY, SVGAGI.